This section outlines one T cell receptor beta chain sequence together with its context. Its antigen is not identified. This sample was taken from a study of T-cell reconstitution after alpha-beta-depleted transplantation in children. Study-wide points: Expanded graft clones, several hundred of them, were reportedly the source of alpha-beta T cells about two months after transplant. Among T cells one year after transplant, newly produced cells accounted for most counts and diversity. Some patients owed their high day-60 TCRbeta diversity to surviving recipient T cells and thymic progenitors.

The authors prepared the TCRbeta library with unique molecular identifiers. TCRdb processed the PCR reads anew with MiXCR; each CDR3 protein has one entry. The sample gives about 580,000 distinct CDR3 sequences, more than 20% of which show up once; 12% to 15% is in the top ten. V lost 3 bases and J lost 3, with 12 bases in between. CDR1 is SGHRS, CDR2 YFSETQ, per germline. The CDR3 consists of 14 residues. Sample: PBMCs, mostly from graft donor cells, taken 360 days after TCRalphabeta/CD19-depleted stem cell transplant. This TCR derives from a boy under two years old who had a stem cell transplant for acute myeloid leukemia, so the T cells may come from the graft donor. The chain is built from TRBV5-1 and TRBJ1-1, with a tentative D call TRBD1 (5 bases). The CDR3 DNA follows: TGCGCCAGCAGCTATGTGGGGGGAGACACTGAAGCTTTCTTT. It specifies CASSYVGGDTEAFF.